In its sample, the clone carrying this T cell receptor (beta chain) was seen many times. TCR beta CDR3 regions were amplified from RNA. The HTBI primer set served for first-round RT-PCR of the TCR CDR3. TCRdb re-called the multiplex PCR reads through MiXCR, storing one row per CDR3 protein. The sample includes hundreds of thousands of distinct CDR3 sequences, around 15% seen only once; the top ten take 3.5% to 4.5%. Diagnostic decisions used clinical symptoms, serum thyroxine and TRAb, thyroid ultrasound and orbital computed tomography. The sample comes from a study of T cells in Graves' hyperthyroidism and ophthalmopathy. This CDR3 contains 15 residues. The junction had 8 bases not matched to a gene; V was cut back by 2 bases and J by 5 bases. Germline loops: CDR1 MNHEY, CDR2 SVGEGT.

This sequence joins TRBV6-2 or TRBV6-3 and TRBJ2-5; 7 bases map to TRBD1. Sequencing was carried out using blood. The clonotype originates from a woman aged 40 to 50 with Graves' ophthalmopathy. CDR3 sequence reads: CASSYDRQGWETQYF. In nucleotides, the CDR3 is TGTGCCAGCAGTTACGACAGACAGGGTTGGGAGACCCAGTACTTC.